This TCR beta chain derives from a study of T-cell memory formation after mild COVID-19. Each CDR3 protein gets one entry after TCRdb re-called the 5' RACE reads with MiXCR. Of about 280,000 distinct CDR3 sequences detected, roughly 8% appear once; the ten largest clones hold approximately 23%. This clonotype has just a few counts. The junction had 5 bases not matched to a gene; V was cut back by 6 bases and J by 1 base. CDR3 size: 14 residues. Germline CDR1 is SGHKS and CDR2 is YYEKEE (reference sequence). Sequencing was done on a sample of PBMCs or a T cell subset sorted from them (not recorded which). This TCR came from a man younger than 35 who had mild COVID-19 (a few samples of this study predate the infection). Cell type and time point are not known. This chain joins TRBV5-5 and TRBJ1-1; 8 nucleotides agree with TRBD1. The CDR3 protein is CASTRDRGNTEAFF. The CDR3 nucleotides are TGTGCCAGCACTCGCGACAGGGGGAACACTGAAGCTTTCTTT.